The T cell receptor (beta chain) described here comes from a study of shared clonotypes between healthy human individuals. Study context: The donor pool was made up of a couple of women and a few men aged 18 to 49. Three plates each covered CD4 naive and memory; CD8 naive two, CD8 memory one.

The junction had 4 bases not matched to a gene; V was cut back by 1 base and J by 6 bases. In germline, CDR1 is SGHVS, CDR2 FNYEAQ. The CDR3 loop spans 14 amino acids. This clone was seen once. Naive CD8 isolation took CD45RO-negative cells positively selected for CCR7 and excluded terminally differentiated effector memory CD45RA+ cells. Running of the assay took place at deep level. Profiling relied on immunoSEQ multiplex PCR, and the TCRdb table lists in-frame clones only, not all of them. The repertoire has about 1.9 million clones, about 93% of them found once; the top ten carry about 1.6%. The receptor was derived from a man aged 18 to 29 in good health. Some clones in this sample may be carry-over from other donors' samples. The chain carries TRBV7-6 and TRBJ2-7, with 9 nucleotides matching TRBD2. Source material: naive CD8+ T cells from PBMCs. As DNA, the CDR3 is TGTGCCAGCAGCTTAGGTCGAGCGGGGGGCGAGCAGTACTTC. This codes for CASSLGRAGGEQYF.